Below are 30 T cell receptor beta chains sequenced from a single sample in a study of blood T cells in healthy people across ages. Primers used in a second PCR of roughly 7 to 12 cycles were a sample-barcoded 5' primer and a J-beta primer mix. TCRdb reprocessed the 5' RACE reads via MiXCR and lists one record per CDR3 protein. The sample includes roughly 730,000 distinct CDR3 sequences, approximately 60% of them seen just once. Sequencing used blood. Receptors originate from a man aged 35 to 55 in good health.

The chain links TRBV9 to TRBJ1-2; D gene unclear. V lost 4 bases and J lost 7, with 14 bases in between. The length of the CDR3 is 13 residues. From germline, CDR1 is SGDLS and CDR2 YYNGEE. CDR3 protein: CASSLPERAGYTF. CDR3 sequence (DNA): TGTGCCAGCAGCCTGCCAGAGAGAGCTGGCTACACCTTC.

This chain links TRBV7-2 with TRBJ2-3, with D maybe TRBD2 (6 bases). V dropped 3 bases and J dropped 0 bases, with 13 bases sitting between them. Germline CDR1 SGHTA, CDR2 FQGNSA. The CDR3 length is 16 residues. CDR3 amino acids: CASSFWGVLSTDTQYF. CDR3 coding DNA: TGTGCCAGCAGCTTTTGGGGGGTCCTTAGCACAGATACGCAGTATTTT.

The chain couples TRBV28 to TRBJ2-7, with TRBD2 identical over 10 bases. With V trimmed by 11 bases and J by 4 bases, 8 bases remained unmatched. The CDR3 is 13 residues long. CDR1 MDHEN and CDR2 SYDVKM come from the germline V gene. DNA for the CDR3: TGTGCCGTTACTAGCGGGGTGGATTACGAGCAGTACTTC. Translated: CAVTSGVDYEQYF.

This clonotype came up once. At one boundary the junction diverges from the germline segment, which might be a read error. The chain employs TRBV6-2 or TRBV6-3 and TRBJ2-7; TRBD2 matches 12 bases. The CDR3 contains 14 residues. Looked up from germline, CDR1 is MNHEY and CDR2 is SVGEGT. The CDR3, as DNA: TGTGCCAGCAGTCGACTAGCGGGGGATTACGGGCAGTACTTC. Translation: CASSRLAGDYGQYF.

The chain employs TRBV11-2 and TRBJ1-2, with a weak D call TRBD1 (6 bases). The germline CDR1 and CDR2 sequences are SGHAT and FQNNGV. The CDR3 spans 14 residues. V was cut by 6 bases and J by 2 bases, with 13 bases left in between. CDR3 residues: CASSPATGNYGYTF. The CDR3 DNA is TGTGCCAGCAGTCCAGCCACAGGGAACTATGGCTACACCTTC.

This clonotype has a handful of counts. J is TRBJ1-1 and V is TRBV4-1, with a tentative D call TRBD1 (5 bases). Germline values: CDR1 MGHRA, CDR2 YSYEKL. The CDR3 covers 15 residues. V was trimmed by 8 bases and J by 1 base, leaving 17 bases between them. CDR3 in DNA: TGCGCCAGCCGCGCCCCTACAGGACGGAACACTGAAGCTTTCTTT. Translating gives CASRAPTGRNTEAFF.

This clonotype was picked up a small number of times. This chain connects TRBV5-1 to TRBJ1-4; D is uncertain. The CDR3 has 14 residues. The ends were cut back, 4 bases at V and 0 bases at J, with 7 bases in the middle. In germline, CDR1 is SGHRS, CDR2 YFSETQ. Here the CDR3 reads CASSEGSTNEKLFF. For the CDR3, the DNA is TGCGCCAGCAGCGAAGGATCAACTAATGAAAAACTGTTTTTT.

CDR3: CASSGWGQETQYF. The CDR3 nucleotides read TGTGCCAGCAGCGGCTGGGGGCAAGAGACCCAGTACTTC. The chain carries TRBV13 and TRBJ2-5, with D perhaps being TRBD1 or TRBD2 (5 bases each). Trimming stripped 5 bases from V and 2 bases from J, with 9 bases between. The length of the CDR3 is 13 residues. The germline V gene has CDR1 PRHDT and CDR2 FYEKMQ (reference sequence).

The V and J genes are TRBV12-3 or TRBV12-4 and TRBJ2-1; unclear D gene. V was clipped by 9 bases and J by 9 bases, with 24 bases between them. The CDR3 runs 15 residues. CDR3 loop: CASRPRPRSVSEQFF. CDR3 sequence (DNA): TGTGCCAGTAGGCCCAGGCCCCGGTCGGTTAGTGAGCAGTTCTTC.

The gene calls are TRBV7-2 and TRBJ1-1; no firm D call. V lost 6 bases, J lost 1 base, and 12 bases lay in between. Germline CDR1 and CDR2: SGHTA and FQGNSA. The CDR3 runs 14 residues. Here the CDR3 DNA reads TGTGCCAGCAGGCCAGGCGGCGCGAACACTGAAGCTTTCTTT. It is translated as CASRPGGANTEAFF.

V and J are TRBV4-3 and TRBJ2-4; 8 nucleotides align to TRBD2. V shed 5 bases, J shed 6 bases, and the junction held 15 bases outside the gene matches. This CDR3 has 17 amino acids. Germline V CDR1 and CDR2: LGHNA, YSLEER. The CDR3 spells CASSKSAFEAGGNIQYF. The CDR3 nucleotides read TGCGCCAGCAGCAAGTCCGCGTTCGAGGCGGGAGGAAACATTCAGTACTTC.

This clonotype was counted only a few times. The CDR3 region is CASRRLAGAGEQYF. For the CDR3, the DNA is TGTGCCAGCCGAAGACTAGCGGGAGCTGGCGAGCAGTACTTC. The genes are TRBV2 and TRBJ2-7; 12 bases fit TRBD2. CDR3 length: 14 residues. V lost 8 bases to trimming and J lost 6 bases; unmatched junction nucleotides: 8. The germline gives CDR1 SNHLY, CDR2 FYNNEI. Full variable domain (outside the CDR3, taken from reference TRBV2 and TRBJ2-7): EPEVTQTPSHQVTQMGQEVILRCVPISNHLYFYWYRQILGQKVEFLVSFYNNEISEKSEIFDDQFSVERPDGSNFTLKIRSTKLEDSAMYFCASRRLAGAGEQYFGPGTRLTVT.

The chain recombines TRBV28 with TRBJ1-4; TRBD1 agrees at 8 bases. The trim removed 5 bases at V and 7 bases at J, leaving 12 bases unmatched. Germline V gene sequence: CDR1 MDHEN, CDR2 SYDVKM. The CDR3 totals 16 residues. In DNA, the CDR3 is TGTGCCAGCAGTCCCACGATTGACAGGGGTGGTGAAAAACTGTTTTTT. Protein sequence: CASSPTIDRGGEKLFF.

The rearrangement joins TRBV24-1 to TRBJ2-3; a weak D match, TRBD1 (6 bases). In germline, CDR1 is KGHDR, CDR2 SFDVKD. The CDR3 extends over 15 amino acids. Trimming stripped 1 base from V and 3 bases from J, with 10 bases between. The CDR3 here is CATSDFAGQTDTQYF. As DNA, the CDR3 is TGTGCCACCAGTGATTTCGCTGGACAGACAGATACGCAGTATTTT.

The J gene is TRBJ2-3, the V gene TRBV7-9; D may be TRBD2 (5 bases). Per the germline V gene, CDR1 is SEHNR and CDR2 is FQNEAQ (reference sequence). Trimming took off 5 bases at V and 4 bases at J, with 13 bases between the two ends. The CDR3 is 14 residues long. The CDR3 here is CASSAGLPPDTQYF. The CDR3 DNA is TGTGCCAGCAGCGCAGGACTGCCCCCAGATACGCAGTATTTT.

This chain joins TRBV6-1 and TRBJ2-4; TRBD2 agrees at 10 bases. Per the germline V gene, CDR1 is MNHNS and CDR2 is SASEGT. The CDR3 has 17 amino acids. Trimming cost V 6 bases and J 0 bases; bases outside gene matches: 8. CDR3 coding DNA: TGTGCCAGCAGGCGGAACCTAGCGGGAGTAGCCAAAAACATTCAGTACTTC. Protein: CASRRNLAGVAKNIQYF.

This clonotype was counted a few times. The J gene is TRBJ1-2, the V gene TRBV27; D gene ambiguous. The CDR3 runs 12 residues. Germline V gives CDR1 MNHEY, CDR2 SMNVEV (reference sequence). Trimming shortened V by 4 bases and J by 7 bases, and 10 bases separated the two germline ends. The CDR3 is CASSSLRGGYTF. The CDR3 DNA reads TGTGCCAGCAGTTCCTTACGCGGTGGCTACACCTTC.

The chain employs TRBV15 and TRBJ2-3; no firm D call. V was clipped by 2 bases and J by 4 bases, with 10 bases between them. The germline V gene encodes CDR1 LNHNV and CDR2 YYDKDF (reference sequence). The CDR3 sequence is 14 residues long. The CDR3 spells CATSRKPFADTQYF. CDR3 nucleotide sequence: TGTGCCACCAGCAGAAAGCCTTTTGCAGATACGCAGTATTTT.

V usage is TRBV28 and J usage is TRBJ2-7, with a possible D match to TRBD1 (6 bases). Germline V gene sequence: CDR1 MDHEN, CDR2 SYDVKM. The CDR3 has 14 residues. With 4 bases removed from V and 0 bases from J, the gap between germline ends came to 10 bases. CDR3 amino acids: CASSSPGVSYEQYF. CDR3 nucleotide sequence: TGTGCCAGCAGTTCACCAGGGGTCTCCTACGAGCAGTACTTC.

V is TRBV6-7 and J is TRBJ2-3, with 10 nucleotides matching TRBD2. TRBV6-7 counts as an open reading frame of uncertain function. The CDR3 runs to 18 residues. Losses at the gene ends were 2 bases for V and 2 bases for J; bases not matched to a gene: 10. This CDR3 reads CASSYPGLAETSTDTQYF. The CDR3 DNA sequence: TGTGCCAGCAGTTACCCAGGACTAGCGGAGACATCCACAGATACGCAGTATTTT.

On this clonotype: The CDR3 does not end in the conserved phenylalanine or tryptophan, so this is likely a read error. The chain links TRBV7-2 to TRBJ2-1; D not resolved. The CDR3 consists of 11 residues. The germline V gene has CDR1 SGHTA and CDR2 FQGNSA. CDR3 sequence: CASSGQNAQFL. The CDR3 region has the DNA TGTGCCAGCAGCGGCCAGAATGCGCAGTTCTTA.

This chain links TRBV20-1 with TRBJ2-5, with D tentatively TRBD1 or TRBD2 (5 bases each). Germline assignment: CDR1 DFQATT and CDR2 SNEGSKA (reference sequence). The ends were cut back, 2 bases at V and 9 bases at J, with 19 bases in the middle. The CDR3 loop spans 14 amino acids. CDR3 amino acids: CSARRPQGPGAQYF. Written as DNA, the CDR3 is TGCAGTGCTAGAAGACCCCAGGGACCCGGGGCCCAGTACTTC.

The CDR3: CASSQDIGTGGAGGRELFF. Here the CDR3 DNA reads TGCGCCAGCAGCCAAGATATCGGGACAGGGGGCGCTGGGGGCAGGGAGCTGTTTTTT. This chain joins TRBV4-3 and TRBJ2-2, with TRBD1 matching 12 bases. After removal of 0 bases from V and 9 bases from J, the junction contained 14 bases not matched to a gene. This CDR3 is built from 19 residues. Germline V gene sequence: CDR1 LGHNA, CDR2 YSLEER.

This clonotype has more than one count but fewer than ten. The rearrangement joins TRBV12-3 or TRBV12-4 to TRBJ1-1; 7 bases are a match to TRBD1. There are 13 residues in the CDR3. The V gene end was trimmed by 3 bases and the J gene end by 5 bases; junction bases not matched to a gene: 3. The CDR3 region has the DNA TGTGCCAGCAGTTTTGAGGGGGCGACTGAAGCTTTCTTT. Translated, it gives CASSFEGATEAFF.

The rearrangement links TRBV20-1 to TRBJ2-7, with 11 bases fitting TRBD2. The CDR3 loop spans 16 amino acids. Trimming at V came to 2 bases and at J to 4 bases, leaving 10 bases not matched to a gene. Germline values: CDR1 DFQATT, CDR2 SNEGSKA (reference sequence). The CDR3 bases are TGCAGTGCTAGACCAGTACTAGCGGGAGATCGGTACGAGCAGTACTTC. Encoded protein: CSARPVLAGDRYEQYF.

V and J are TRBV6-2 or TRBV6-3 and TRBJ2-4, with TRBD2 identical over 12 bases. The assigned J gene may be wrong: the sequence end matches TRBJ2-7 better. This CDR3 spans 17 amino acids. The germline gives CDR1 MNHEY, CDR2 SVGEGT. CDR3 bases: TGTGCCAGCAGCCGTTTCGGATCTAGCGGGAGGGCCAACGAGCAGTACTTC. It encodes CASSRFGSSGRANEQYF.

The chain joins TRBV7-9 to TRBJ2-2; D possibly corresponds to TRBD2 (7 bases). The germline V gene encodes CDR1 SEHNR and CDR2 FQNEAQ (reference sequence). V lost 3 bases and J lost 6, with 20 bases in between. The CDR3 extends over 17 amino acids. The CDR3 loop is CASSFNSGAGDPGELFF. The CDR3 DNA follows: TGTGCCAGCAGCTTCAACTCAGGGGCGGGAGACCCCGGGGAGCTGTTTTTT. The complete variable domain, with remaining parts taken from reference TRBV7-9 and TRBJ2-2, reads DTGVSQNPRHKITKRGQNVTFRCDPISEHNRLYWYRQTLGQGPEFLTYFQNEAQLEKSRLLSDRFSAERPKGSFSTLEIQRTEQGDSAMYLCASSFNSGAGDPGELFFGEGSRLTVL.

The chain couples TRBV27 to TRBJ2-7; D is unresolved. The V end lost 2 bases, the J end lost 7 bases, and 15 bases lay between the germline ends. Germline CDR1 is MNHEY and CDR2 is SMNVEV (reference sequence). The CDR3 spans 14 residues. The CDR3 reads CASSLGVWYNEQYF. CDR3 nucleotides: TGTGCCAGCAGTTTAGGAGTGTGGTACAATGAGCAGTACTTC.

The chain uses TRBV12-3 or TRBV12-4 and TRBJ1-3; no clear D gene. V was trimmed by 4 bases and J by 2 bases, leaving 9 bases between them. The CDR3 covers 14 residues. CDR3 amino acids: CASSSGMAGNTIYF. The CDR3 coding sequence is TGTGCCAGCAGTTCCGGAATGGCTGGAAACACCATATATTTT.

This clonotype was seen a handful of times. V usage is TRBV20-1 and J usage is TRBJ2-1, with 12 positions matching TRBD2. After removal of 5 bases from V and 6 bases from J, the junction contained 5 bases not matched to a gene. The CDR3 runs 14 residues. Germline lookup yields CDR1 DFQATT and CDR2 SNEGSKA (reference sequence). The CDR3 loop reads CSALTSGGFNEQFF. Here the CDR3 DNA reads TGCAGTGCTTTAACTAGCGGGGGGTTCAATGAGCAGTTCTTC.